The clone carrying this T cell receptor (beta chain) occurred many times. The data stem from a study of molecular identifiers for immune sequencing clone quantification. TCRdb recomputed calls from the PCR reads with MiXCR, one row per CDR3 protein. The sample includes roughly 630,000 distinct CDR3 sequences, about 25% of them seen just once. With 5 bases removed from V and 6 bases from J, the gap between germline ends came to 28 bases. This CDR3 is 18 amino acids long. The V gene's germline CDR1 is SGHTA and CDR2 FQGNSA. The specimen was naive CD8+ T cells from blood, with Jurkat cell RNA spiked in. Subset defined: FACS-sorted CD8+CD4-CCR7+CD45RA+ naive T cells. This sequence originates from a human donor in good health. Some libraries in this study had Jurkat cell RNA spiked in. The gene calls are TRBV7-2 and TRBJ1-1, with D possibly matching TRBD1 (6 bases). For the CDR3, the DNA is TGTGCCAGCAGCGAAGACAGGCCCACGACTATCTATTTTGCTGAAGCTTTCTTT. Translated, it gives CASSEDRPTTIYFAEAFF.